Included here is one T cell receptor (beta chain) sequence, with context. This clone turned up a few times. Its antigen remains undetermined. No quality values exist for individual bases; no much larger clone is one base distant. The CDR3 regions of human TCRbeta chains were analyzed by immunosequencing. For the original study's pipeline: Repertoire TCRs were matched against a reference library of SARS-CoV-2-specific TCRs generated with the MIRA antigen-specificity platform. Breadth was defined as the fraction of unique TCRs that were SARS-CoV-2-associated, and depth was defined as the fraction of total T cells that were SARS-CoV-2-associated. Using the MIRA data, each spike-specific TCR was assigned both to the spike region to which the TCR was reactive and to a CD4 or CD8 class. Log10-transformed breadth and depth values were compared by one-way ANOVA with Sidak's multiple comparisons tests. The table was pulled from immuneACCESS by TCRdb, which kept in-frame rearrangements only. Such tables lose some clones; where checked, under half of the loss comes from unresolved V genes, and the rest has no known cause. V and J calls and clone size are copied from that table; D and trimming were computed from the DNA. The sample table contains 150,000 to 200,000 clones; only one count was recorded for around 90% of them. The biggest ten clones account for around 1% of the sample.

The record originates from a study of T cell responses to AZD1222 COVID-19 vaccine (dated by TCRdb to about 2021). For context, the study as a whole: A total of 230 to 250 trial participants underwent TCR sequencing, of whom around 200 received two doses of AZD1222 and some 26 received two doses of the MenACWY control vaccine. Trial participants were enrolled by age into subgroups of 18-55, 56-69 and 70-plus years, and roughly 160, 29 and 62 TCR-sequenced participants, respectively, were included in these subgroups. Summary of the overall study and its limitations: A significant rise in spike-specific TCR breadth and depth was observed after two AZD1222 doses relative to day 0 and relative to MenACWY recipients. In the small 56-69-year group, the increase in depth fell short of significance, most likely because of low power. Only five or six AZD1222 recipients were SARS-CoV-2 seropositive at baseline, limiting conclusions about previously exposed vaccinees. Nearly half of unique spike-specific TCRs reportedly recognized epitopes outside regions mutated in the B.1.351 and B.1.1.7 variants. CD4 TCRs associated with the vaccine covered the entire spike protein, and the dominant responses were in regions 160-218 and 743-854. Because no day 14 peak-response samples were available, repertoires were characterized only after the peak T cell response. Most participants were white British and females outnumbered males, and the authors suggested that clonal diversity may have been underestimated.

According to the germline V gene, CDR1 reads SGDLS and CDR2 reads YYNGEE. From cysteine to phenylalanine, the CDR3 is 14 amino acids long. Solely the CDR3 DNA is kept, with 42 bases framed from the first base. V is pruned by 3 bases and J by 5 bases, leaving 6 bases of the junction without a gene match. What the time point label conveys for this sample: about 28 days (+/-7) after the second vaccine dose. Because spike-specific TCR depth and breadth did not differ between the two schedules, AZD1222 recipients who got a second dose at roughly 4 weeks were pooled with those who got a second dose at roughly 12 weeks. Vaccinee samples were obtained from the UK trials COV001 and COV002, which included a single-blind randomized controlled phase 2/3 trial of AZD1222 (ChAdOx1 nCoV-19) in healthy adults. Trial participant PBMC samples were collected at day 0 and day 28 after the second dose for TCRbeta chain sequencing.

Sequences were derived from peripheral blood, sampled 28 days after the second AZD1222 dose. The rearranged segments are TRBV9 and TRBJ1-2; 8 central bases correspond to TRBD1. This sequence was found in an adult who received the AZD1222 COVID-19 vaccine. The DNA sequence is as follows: TGTGCCAGCAGCGAGAACAGGGGGGATTATGGCTACACCTTC. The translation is CASSENRGDYGYTF.